The TCR beta chain under discussion was sequenced for a study of human T cells and chemical hapten exposure. Per the germline V gene, CDR1 is SGDLS and CDR2 is YYNGEE. This CDR3 has 16 residues. V was shortened by 0 bases and J by 0 bases, with 11 bases between the two germline ends. This clonotype came up many times. Documented time point: pre-sensitization, week 0. The treatment denotes: therapeutic diphenylcyclopropenone sensitization with weekly scalp DPC. Prior to each patch test being applied, blood was drawn. TCRdb reprocessed the RACE reads via MiXCR and lists one record per CDR3 protein. The data show about 74,000 distinct CDR3 sequences, approximately 15% seen once.

V is TRBV9 and J is TRBJ2-3; D is ambiguous. This sample comprised whole blood, obtained in connection with sensitization to the hapten diphenylcyclopropenone (DPC). This TCR came from a woman in her forties or fifties with alopecia areata. Some clones in this sample may be carry-over from other donors' samples. The CDR3 region is CASSVGDHTSTDTQYF. CDR3 DNA sequence: TGTGCCAGCAGCGTAGGGGATCACACTAGCACAGATACGCAGTATTTT. Variable domain in full (rest from reference TRBV9 and TRBJ2-3): DSGVTQTPKHLITATGQRVTLRCSPRSGDLSVYWYQQSLDQGLQFLIQYYNGEERAKGNILERFSAQQFPDLHSELNLSSLELGDSALYFCASSVGDHTSTDTQYFGPGTRLTVL.